What follows describes a single T cell receptor beta chain. V lost 0 bases, J lost 3 bases, and 9 bases lay in between. Per the germline V gene, CDR1 is SGHRS and CDR2 is YFSETQ. The CDR3 runs to 15 residues. Each CDR3 protein gets one entry after TCRdb re-called the 5' RACE reads with MiXCR. The sample has just under 550,000 distinct CDR3 sequences; 20% are singletons. The data were taken from a study of T-cell memory formation after mild COVID-19. Sample: PBMCs or a T cell subset sorted from them (not recorded which). The sequence was obtained from an adult woman who had mild COVID-19 (a few samples of this study predate the infection). Cell type and time point are not known. The chain has TRBV5-1 and TRBJ2-2, with D uncertain. The CDR3 sequence: CASSLGQADTGELFF. The CDR3 DNA is TGCGCCAGCAGCTTGGGGCAGGCGGACACCGGGGAGCTGTTTTTT. The full variable domain, in which reference TRBV5-1 and TRBJ2-2 provide the parts outside the CDR3, is KAGVTQTPRYLIKTRGQQVTLSCSPISGHRSVSWYQQTPGQGLQFLFEYFSETQRNKGNFPGRFSGRQFSNSRSEMNVSTLELGDSALYLCASSLGQADTGELFFGEGSRLTVL.